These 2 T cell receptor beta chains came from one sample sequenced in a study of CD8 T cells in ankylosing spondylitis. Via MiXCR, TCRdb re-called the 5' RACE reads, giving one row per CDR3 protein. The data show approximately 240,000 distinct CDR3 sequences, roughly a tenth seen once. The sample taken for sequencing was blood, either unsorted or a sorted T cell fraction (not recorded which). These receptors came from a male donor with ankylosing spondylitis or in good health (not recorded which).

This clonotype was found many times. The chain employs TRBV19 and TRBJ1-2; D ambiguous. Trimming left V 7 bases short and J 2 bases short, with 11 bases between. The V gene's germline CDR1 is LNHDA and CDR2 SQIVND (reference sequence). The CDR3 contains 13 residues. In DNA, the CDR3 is TGTGCCAGTAACAAAGGCATCAACTATGGCTACACCTTC. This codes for CASNKGINYGYTF.

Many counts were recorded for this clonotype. CDR3 amino acids: CASSYGRRQYNTEAFF. The CDR3 DNA follows: TGCGCCAGCAGCTACGGCCGGAGACAGTACAACACTGAAGCTTTCTTT. The chain has TRBV5-1 and TRBJ1-1; D might be TRBD1 (5 bases). CDR3 length: 16 amino acids. V lost 3 bases, J lost 2 bases, and 17 bases lay in between. CDR1 and CDR2 from the germline V gene are SGHRS and YFSETQ. The full variable domain, with the rest looked up from reference TRBV5-1 and TRBJ1-1, is KAGVTQTPRYLIKTRGQQVTLSCSPISGHRSVSWYQQTPGQGLQFLFEYFSETQRNKGNFPGRFSGRQFSNSRSEMNVSTLELGDSALYLCASSYGRRQYNTEAFFGQGTRLTVV.